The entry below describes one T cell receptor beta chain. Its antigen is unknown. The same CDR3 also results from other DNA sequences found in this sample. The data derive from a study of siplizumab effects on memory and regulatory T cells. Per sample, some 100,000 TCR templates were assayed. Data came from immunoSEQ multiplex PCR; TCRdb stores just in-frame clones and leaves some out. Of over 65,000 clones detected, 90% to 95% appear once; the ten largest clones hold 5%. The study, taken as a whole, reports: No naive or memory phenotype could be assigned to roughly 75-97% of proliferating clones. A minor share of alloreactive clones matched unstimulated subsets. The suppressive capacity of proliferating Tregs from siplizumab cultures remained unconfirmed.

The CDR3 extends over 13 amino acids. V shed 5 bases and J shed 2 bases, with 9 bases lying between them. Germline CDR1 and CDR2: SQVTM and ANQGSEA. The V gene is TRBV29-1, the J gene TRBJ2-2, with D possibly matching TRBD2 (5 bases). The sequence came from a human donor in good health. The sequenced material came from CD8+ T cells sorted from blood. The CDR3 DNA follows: TGCAGCGTTCCGGGATTAAACACCGGGGAGCTGTTTTTT. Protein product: CSVPGLNTGELFF.